This TCR beta chain was retrieved from a study of regulatory T cells in long-lasting Graves disease. Through Arm-PCR of CDR3 regions and iRepertoire HTBI primers, TCR beta libraries were built. Using its own MiXCR run on the multiplex PCR reads, TCRdb lists one record per CDR3 protein. Here the sample spans roughly 400,000 distinct CDR3 sequences, about 15% being singletons. The CDR3 runs 14 residues. Trimming shortened V by 5 bases and J by 0 bases, and 11 bases separated the two germline ends. Germline V gene lookup returns CDR1 LNHDA and CDR2 SQIVND (reference sequence). Time point given: newly diagnosed GD, antithyroid drugs for less than 3 months. Making the TCR library involved RNA that had been extracted from PBMCs. This clonotype has only a few counts. Another study also made use of these data, one on T cells in Graves' hyperthyroidism and ophthalmopathy.

The sample here was peripheral blood mononuclear cells (PBMCs), taken at new diagnosis, from a patient treated with antithyroid drugs. The origin of this receptor is a middle-aged woman with Graves disease. V usage is TRBV19 and J usage is TRBJ2-7; a possible D gene is TRBD2 (6 bases). CDR3 bases: TGTGCCAGTAGTTATGGGGGGATCTCCTACGAGCAGTACTTC. As protein: CASSYGGISYEQYF.